A selection of T cell receptor beta chains follows, all from one sample in a study of beta chain features in type 1 diabetes. TCRdb's copy holds only in-frame clones and misses some; the assay was immunoSEQ multiplex PCR. The sample consists of about 150,000 clones, 7% to 9% of them appearing once. Sequenced sample: central memory CD4+ T cells from blood. Receptors were obtained from a man aged 18-30 years with type 1 diabetes. Each CDR3 is given with its conserved first and last residue.

v_call cdr3_aa
TRBV2 CASSEGLEVNEQFF
TRBV5-4 CASSLGQFNYGYTF
TRBV27 CASSGMDRGNYGYTF
TRBV6-6 CASRTGQRDGNTIYF
TRBV4-1 CASSQDMGRSGTDTQYF
TRBV7-9 CASSSDVSGLGEKLFF
TRBV4-2 CASSQDRWNTIYF
TRBV29-1 CSAWTRSEDTQYF
TRBV19 CASSRDYYNEQFF
TRBV11-2 CASSLSRLDGYTF
TRBV15 CATSRATSGFYNEQFF
TRBV28 CASSTTNYGYTF
TRBV28 CASSSGQGGLGQPQHF
TRBV19 CASSPRRQVSYNEQFF
TRBV28 CASSPPLAAFSGANVLTF
TRBV19 CASSILGGQGTQYF
TRBV28 CAVQGKGGYTF
TRBV5-4 CASSLDGSQIRGEQYF
TRBV18 CASSPTQSNTEAFF
TRBV18 CASSPRLTTDTQYF
TRBV6-5 CASSYGQANTGELFF
TRBV27 CASSVQGNQPQHF
TRBV30 CAWSGDSNQPQHF
TRBV11-2 CASSSNGGGYEQYF
TRBV27 CASRPYRDFSYSPLHF
TRBV4-3 CASSQSTGETQYF
TRBV6-6 CASRPSGGADIQYF
TRBV2 CASSAAGGGYNEQFF
TRBV4-2 CASSQIQHRMNTEAFF
TRBV18 CASSPHPPGGNTEAFF
TRBV6-1 CASSVQGTDTQYF
TRBV27 CASSLSRMNTEAFF
TRBV29-1 CSVERDGTDTQYF
TRBV7-9 CASSKGGVNTEAFF
TRBV28 CASAIIGSQETQYF
TRBV10-3 CAISAGTEAVGQFF
TRBV7-8 CASSPPRRMAKNIQYF
TRBV4-2 CASSPGLAGGRETQYF
TRBV5-1 CASSLDNSGSYEQYF
TRBV7-9 CASSFEYYYEQYF
TRBV10-2 CATRASGAYEQYF
TRBV4-3 CASSQAFQGNNEQFF
TRBV10-3 CATATGGEDGYTF
TRBV5-4 CASSPGGVEETQYF
TRBV5-1 CASSILAQETQYF
TRBV15 CATSRYPDSMNTEAFF
TRBV14 CASSRWTVYEQYF
TRBV11-3 CASSLDQGGSSSYNEQFF
TRBV30 CAWSRTFSGNTIYF
TRBV5-1 CASSLVGLGIQGTEAFF
TRBV6-5 CASSRLAGTNTEAFF
TRBV7-9 CASSLSVRQFF
TRBV15 CATSRDLAGAGNEQFF
TRBV6-6 CASRGPNSNQPQHF
TRBV18 CASSQRQGTTDTQYF
TRBV5-6 CASRDMGPNSYEQYF
TRBV28 CASSFRFGYTF